The table lists the clone carrying this T cell receptor (beta chain) with a few counts. What it binds is not known. A multiplex PCR was run with 60 Vbeta primers and 13 Jbeta primers. TCRdb keeps only in-frame clones here, not all; method: immunoSEQ multiplex PCR. Here the sample spans 250,000 or so clones, 80% to 85% being singletons. These data belong to a study of cytomegalovirus exposure and HLA in healthy donors. The study's findings and limits: As a later analysis revealed, most CMV-associated TCR beta chains appeared HLA-restricted. Presence/absence analyses treated sequencing depth as roughly uniform across donors.

CDR3 length equals 15 residues. In germline, CDR1 is MGHRA, CDR2 YSYEKL. Trimming removed 1 base from V and 5 bases from J, with 14 bases in between. Sample: PBMCs. The chain has TRBV4-1 and TRBJ1-1, with a tentative D call TRBD1 (6 bases). This TCR derives from a woman aged 60-75 years in good health and CMV-seropositive. For the CDR3, the DNA is TGCGCCAGCAGCCAAGCCGGACAGCCTGTAACTGAAGCTTTCTTT. It codes for CASSQAGQPVTEAFF.